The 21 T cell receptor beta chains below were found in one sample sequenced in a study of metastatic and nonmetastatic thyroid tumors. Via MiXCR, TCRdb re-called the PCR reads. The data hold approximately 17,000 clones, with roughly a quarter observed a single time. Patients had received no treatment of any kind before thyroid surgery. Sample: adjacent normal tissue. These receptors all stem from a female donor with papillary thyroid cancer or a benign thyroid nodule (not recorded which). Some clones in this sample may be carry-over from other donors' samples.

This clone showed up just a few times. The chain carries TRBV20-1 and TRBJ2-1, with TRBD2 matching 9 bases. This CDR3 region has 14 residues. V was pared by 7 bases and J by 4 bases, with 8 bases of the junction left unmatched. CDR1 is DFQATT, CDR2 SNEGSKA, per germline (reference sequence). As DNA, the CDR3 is TGCAGTGGGAGAGGGACTAGCTTTTACAATGAGCAGTTCTTC. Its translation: CSGRGTSFYNEQFF.

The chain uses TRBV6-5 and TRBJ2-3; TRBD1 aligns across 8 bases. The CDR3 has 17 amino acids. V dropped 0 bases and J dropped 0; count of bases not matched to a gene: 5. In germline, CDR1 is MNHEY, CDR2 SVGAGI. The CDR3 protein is CASSYSTTGDSTDTQYF. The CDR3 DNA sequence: TGTGCCAGCAGTTACTCAACGACAGGGGATAGCACAGATACGCAGTATTTT.

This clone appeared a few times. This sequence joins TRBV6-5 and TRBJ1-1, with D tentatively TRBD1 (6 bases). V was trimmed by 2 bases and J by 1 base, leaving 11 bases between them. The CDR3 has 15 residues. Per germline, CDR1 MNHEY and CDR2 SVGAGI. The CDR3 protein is CASSYHRVGNTEAFF. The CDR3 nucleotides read TGTGCCAGCAGTTACCACAGGGTAGGGAACACTGAAGCTTTCTTT.

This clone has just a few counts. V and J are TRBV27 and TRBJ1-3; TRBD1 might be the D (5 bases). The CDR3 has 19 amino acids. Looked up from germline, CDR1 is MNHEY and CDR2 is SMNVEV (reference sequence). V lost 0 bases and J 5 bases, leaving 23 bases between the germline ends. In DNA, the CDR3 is TGTGCCAGCAGTTTATCTTTCGTTTCGTTGGGGCGTGAGCGAAACACCATATATTTT. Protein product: CASSLSFVSLGRERNTIYF.

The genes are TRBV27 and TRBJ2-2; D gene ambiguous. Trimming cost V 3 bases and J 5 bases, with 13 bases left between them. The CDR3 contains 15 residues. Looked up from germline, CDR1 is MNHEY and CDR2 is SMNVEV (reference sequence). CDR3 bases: TGTGCCAGCAGTTTGGTCAGCTTAGGGACCGGGGAGCTGTTTTTT. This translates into CASSLVSLGTGELFF.

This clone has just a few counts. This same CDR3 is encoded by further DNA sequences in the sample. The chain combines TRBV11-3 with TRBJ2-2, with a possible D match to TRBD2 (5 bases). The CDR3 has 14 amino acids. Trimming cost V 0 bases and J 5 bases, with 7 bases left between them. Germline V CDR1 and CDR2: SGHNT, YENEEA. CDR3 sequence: CASSLEERTGELFF. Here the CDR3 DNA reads TGTGCCAGCAGCTTAGAGGAGCGGACCGGGGAGCTGTTTTTT.

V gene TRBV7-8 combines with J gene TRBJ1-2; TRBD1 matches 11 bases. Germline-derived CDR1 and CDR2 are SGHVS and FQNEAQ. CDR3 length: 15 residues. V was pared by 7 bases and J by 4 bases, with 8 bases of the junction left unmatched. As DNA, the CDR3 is TGTGCCAGCACCACCGGGACAGGGGGACTCTATGGCTACACCTTC. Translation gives CASTTGTGGLYGYTF. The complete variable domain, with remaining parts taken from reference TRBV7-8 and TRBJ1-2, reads GAGVSQSPRYKVAKRGQDVALRCDPISGHVSLFWYQQALGQGPEFLTYFQNEAQLDKSGLPSDRFFAERPEGSVSTLKIQRTQQEDSAVYLCASTTGTGGLYGYTFGSGTRLTVV.

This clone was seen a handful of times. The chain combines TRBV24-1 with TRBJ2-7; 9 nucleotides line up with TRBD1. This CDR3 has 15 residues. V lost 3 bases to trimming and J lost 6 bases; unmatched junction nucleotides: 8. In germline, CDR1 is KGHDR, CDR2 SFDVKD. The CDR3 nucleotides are TGTGCCACCAGTGATGTAAACAGGGGGCATGGCGAGCAGTACTTC. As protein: CATSDVNRGHGEQYF.

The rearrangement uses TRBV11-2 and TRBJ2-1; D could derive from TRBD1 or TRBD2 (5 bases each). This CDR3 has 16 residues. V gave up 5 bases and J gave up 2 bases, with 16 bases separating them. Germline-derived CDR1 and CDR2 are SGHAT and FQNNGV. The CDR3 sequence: CASSKEGTLTYNEQFF. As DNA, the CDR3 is TGTGCCAGCAGCAAAGAGGGGACCCTGACCTACAATGAGCAGTTCTTC.

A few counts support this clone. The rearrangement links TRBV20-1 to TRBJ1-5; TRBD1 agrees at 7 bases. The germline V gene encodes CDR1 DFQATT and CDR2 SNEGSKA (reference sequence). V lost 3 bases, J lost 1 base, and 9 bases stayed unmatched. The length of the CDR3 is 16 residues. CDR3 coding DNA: TGCAGTGCTAGTCACCCGGGACAGTTAAGCAATCAGCCCCAGCATTTT. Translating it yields CSASHPGQLSNQPQHF.

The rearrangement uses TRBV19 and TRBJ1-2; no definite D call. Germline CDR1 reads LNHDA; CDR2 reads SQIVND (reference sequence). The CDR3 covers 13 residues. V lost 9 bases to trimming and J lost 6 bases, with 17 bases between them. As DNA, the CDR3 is TGTGCCAGCAAGCGAAGGGAACAAAATGGCTACACCTTC. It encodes CASKRREQNGYTF.

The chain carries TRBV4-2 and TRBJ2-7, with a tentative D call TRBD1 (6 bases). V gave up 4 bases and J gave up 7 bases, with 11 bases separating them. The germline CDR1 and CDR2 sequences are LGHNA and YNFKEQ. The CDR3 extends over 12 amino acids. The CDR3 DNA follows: TGTGCCAGCAGCCCTCCAGGGACAGAGCAGTACTTC. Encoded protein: CASSPPGTEQYF.

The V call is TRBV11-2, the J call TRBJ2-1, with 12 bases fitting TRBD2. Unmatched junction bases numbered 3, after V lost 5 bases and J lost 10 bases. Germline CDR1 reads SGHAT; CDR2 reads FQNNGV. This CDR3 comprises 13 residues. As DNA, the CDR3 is TGTGCCAGCAGCATCGGACTAGCGGGGGAGCAGTTCTTC. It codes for CASSIGLAGEQFF.

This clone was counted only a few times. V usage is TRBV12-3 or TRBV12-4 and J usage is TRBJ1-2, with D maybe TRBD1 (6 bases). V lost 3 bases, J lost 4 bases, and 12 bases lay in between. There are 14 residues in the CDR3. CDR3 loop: CASSLSGAGYGYTF. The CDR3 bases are TGTGCCAGCAGTTTGTCGGGGGCCGGCTATGGCTACACCTTC.

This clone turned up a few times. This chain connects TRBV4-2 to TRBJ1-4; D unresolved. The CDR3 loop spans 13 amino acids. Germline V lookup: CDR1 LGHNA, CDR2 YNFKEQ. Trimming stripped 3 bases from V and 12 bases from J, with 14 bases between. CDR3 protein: CASSQTTTSQLFF. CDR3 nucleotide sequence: TGTGCCAGCAGCCAGACCACGACGTCACAACTGTTTTTT.

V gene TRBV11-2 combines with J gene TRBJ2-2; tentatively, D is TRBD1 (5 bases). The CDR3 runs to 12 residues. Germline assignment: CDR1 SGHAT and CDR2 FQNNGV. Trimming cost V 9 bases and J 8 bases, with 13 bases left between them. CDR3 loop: CASGDRRGELFF. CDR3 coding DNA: TGTGCCAGTGGAGACAGAAGGGGGGAGCTGTTTTTT. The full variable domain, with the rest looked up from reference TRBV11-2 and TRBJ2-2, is EAGVAQSPRYKIIEKRQSVAFWCNPISGHATLYWYQQILGQGPKLLIQFQNNGVVDDSQLPKDRFSAERLKGVDSTLKIQPAKLEDSAVYLCASGDRRGELFFGEGSRLTVL.

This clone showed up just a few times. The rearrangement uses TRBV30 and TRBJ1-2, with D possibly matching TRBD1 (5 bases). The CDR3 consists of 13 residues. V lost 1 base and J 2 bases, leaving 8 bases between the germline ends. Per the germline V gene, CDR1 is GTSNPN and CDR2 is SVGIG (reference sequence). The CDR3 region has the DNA TGTGCCTGGAGTGACACAGGAAACTATGGCTACACCTTC. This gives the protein CAWSDTGNYGYTF. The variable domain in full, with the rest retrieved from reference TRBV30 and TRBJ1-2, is SQTIHQWPATLVQPVGSPLSLECTVEGTSNPNLYWYRQAAGRGLQLLFYSVGIGQISSEVPQNLSASRPQDRQFILSSKKLLLSDSGFYLCAWSDTGNYGYTFGSGTRLTVV.

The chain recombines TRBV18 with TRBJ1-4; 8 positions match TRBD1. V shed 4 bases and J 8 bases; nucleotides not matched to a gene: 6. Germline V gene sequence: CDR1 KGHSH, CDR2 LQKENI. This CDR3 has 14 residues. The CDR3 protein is CASSHGTGSEKLFF. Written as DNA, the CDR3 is TGTGCCAGCTCACATGGGACAGGAAGCGAAAAACTGTTTTTT.

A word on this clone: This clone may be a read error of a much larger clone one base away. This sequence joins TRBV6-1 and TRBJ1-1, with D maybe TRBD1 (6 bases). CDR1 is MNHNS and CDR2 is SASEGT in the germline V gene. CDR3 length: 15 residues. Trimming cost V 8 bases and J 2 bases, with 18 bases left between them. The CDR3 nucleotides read TGTGCCAGCTGGCCACAGGGAGACATTAACACTGAAGCTTTCTTT. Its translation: CASWPQGDINTEAFF.

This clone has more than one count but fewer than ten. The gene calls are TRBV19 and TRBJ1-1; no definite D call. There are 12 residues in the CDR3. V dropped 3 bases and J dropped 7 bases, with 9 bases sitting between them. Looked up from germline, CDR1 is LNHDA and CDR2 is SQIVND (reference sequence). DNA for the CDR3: TGTGCCAGTAGTATCCGATGGGGTGAAGCTTTCTTT. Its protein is CASSIRWGEAFF.

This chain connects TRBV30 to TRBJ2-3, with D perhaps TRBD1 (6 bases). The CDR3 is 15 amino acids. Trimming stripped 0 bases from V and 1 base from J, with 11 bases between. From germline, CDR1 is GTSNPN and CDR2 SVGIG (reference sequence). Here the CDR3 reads CAWSVIHRGTDTQYF. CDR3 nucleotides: TGTGCCTGGAGTGTGATTCACAGGGGCACAGATACGCAGTATTTT.